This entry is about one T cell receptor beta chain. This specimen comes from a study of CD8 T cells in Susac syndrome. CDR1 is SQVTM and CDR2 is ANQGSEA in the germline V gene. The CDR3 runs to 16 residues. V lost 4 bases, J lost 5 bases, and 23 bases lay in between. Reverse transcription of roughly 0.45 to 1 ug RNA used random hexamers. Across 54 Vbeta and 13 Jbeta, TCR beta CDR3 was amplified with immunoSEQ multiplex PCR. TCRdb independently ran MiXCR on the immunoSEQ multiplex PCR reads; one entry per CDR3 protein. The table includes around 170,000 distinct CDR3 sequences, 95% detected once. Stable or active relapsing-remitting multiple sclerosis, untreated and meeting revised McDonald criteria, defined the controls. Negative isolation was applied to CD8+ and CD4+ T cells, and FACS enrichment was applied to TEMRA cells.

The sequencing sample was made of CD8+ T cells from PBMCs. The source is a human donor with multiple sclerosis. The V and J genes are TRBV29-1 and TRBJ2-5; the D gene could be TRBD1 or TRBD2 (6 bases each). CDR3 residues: CSVVGGPGTLGETQYF. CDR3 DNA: TGCAGCGTTGTAGGGGGGCCAGGGACCCTCGGGGAGACCCAGTACTTC.